Listed below are T cell receptor beta chains from one sample, sequenced in a study of blood T cell repertoires in COVID-19. Sequencing was performed with immunoSEQ multiplex PCR; in TCRdb, only in-frame clones are kept and a portion is missing. The table records just over 95,000 clones, 90% of them present only once. The sample taken for sequencing was peripheral blood. The source is a man in his fifties with acute or convalescent COVID-19. Both conserved end residues are part of each CDR3.

j_call,v_call,cdr3_length,cdr3_aa
TRBJ1-5,TRBV4-1,15,CASSQGLERNQPQHF
TRBJ1-2,TRBV3-1/TRBV3-2,14,CASSQEQVHYGYTF
TRBJ2-7,TRBV5-4,14,CASSPRTGTYEQYF
TRBJ2-1,TRBV4-1,14,CASSPRSGRHEQFF
TRBJ1-2,TRBV10-3,14,CAISESRTGEGYTF
TRBJ2-3,TRBV7-9,15,CASSAGRRSTDTQYF
TRBJ2-3,TRBV24-1,15,CATSVGRVSTDTQYF
TRBJ2-1,TRBV7-8,14,CAVRRVAGGNEQFF
TRBJ2-5,TRBV7-7,16,CASSKGGLAGVETQYF
TRBJ2-1,TRBV6-1,16,CASSEWDRDPYNEQFF
TRBJ1-2,TRBV11-2,15,CASSPRTGGDYGYTF
TRBJ2-1,TRBV5-4,16,CASSRKQGGSYNEQFF
TRBJ2-3,TRBV27,17,CASSLIQRQGGTDTQYF
TRBJ1-4,TRBV27,17,CASSLYGTGAVNEKLFF
TRBJ2-5,TRBV19,13,CASRDTNRQTQYF
TRBJ2-2,TRBV19,13,CASSISETGELFF
TRBJ2-3,TRBV7-2,13,CASAKGAGDTQYF
TRBJ2-7,TRBV5-1,14,CASSLGTSSYEQYF
TRBJ2-5,TRBV10-3,18,CAISDPGGLAGVKETQYF
TRBJ1-6,TRBV6-6,14,CASSYRGADSPLHF
TRBJ1-4,TRBV19,13,CASSISSNEKLFF
TRBJ2-7,TRBV6-5,13,CASSYGTGYEQYF
TRBJ1-6,TRBV12-3/TRBV12-4,12,CASRTRRFGLHF
TRBJ2-3,TRBV6-1,15,CASSASGTQIYTQYF
TRBJ1-5,TRBV20-1,17,CSAIEPGGRYSNQPQHF
TRBJ1-1,TRBV6-6,13,CASSTNRAKEAFF
TRBJ1-5,TRBV5-6,16,CASSLGGLVSNQPQHF
TRBJ1-1,TRBV24-1,13,CATQRQEHTEAFF
TRBJ2-5,TRBV9,16,CASSERGLAVKETQYF
TRBJ2-1,TRBV2,16,CASSVRSGLTYNEQFF
TRBJ1-6,TRBV5-4,15,CASSPGGAGYSPLHF
TRBJ2-7,TRBV7-2,18,CASSFRPTAGGNSYEQYF
TRBJ2-3,TRBV27,16,CASSAFVASGTDTQYF
TRBJ1-1,TRBV5-1,15,CASSLERGQNTEAFF
TRBJ1-3,TRBV29-1,14,CSVGQGASGNTIYF
TRBJ1-5,TRBV6-5,14,CASRFRDRNQPQHF
TRBJ1-1,TRBV21-1,17,CASSTWTGLERETEAFF
TRBJ2-3,TRBV5-6,16,CASSLLGQGNTDTQYF
TRBJ1-2,TRBV5-1,15,CASSLARGGNYGYTF
TRBJ1-1,TRBV11-2,13,CASSDWGRTEAFF
TRBJ2-7,TRBV18,16,CASSPMAGGNSYEQYF
TRBJ2-2,TRBV29-1,13,CSVEATRTGELFF
TRBJ1-1,TRBV7-2,14,CASTQRGGTTEAFF
TRBJ2-6,TRBV10-3,16,CAISGTGVGGANVLTF
TRBJ2-7,TRBV15,16,CATSRGGTSGNYEQYF
TRBJ2-2,TRBV30,15,CAWSVGQGLTGELFF
TRBJ2-1,TRBV15,20,CATSPERPVREASSYNEQFF
TRBJ1-2,TRBV19,12,CASRTGRNGYTF
TRBJ1-1,TRBV18,14,CASSPSGENTEAFF
TRBJ1-3,TRBV24-1,16,CATSDPGRDSGNTIYF